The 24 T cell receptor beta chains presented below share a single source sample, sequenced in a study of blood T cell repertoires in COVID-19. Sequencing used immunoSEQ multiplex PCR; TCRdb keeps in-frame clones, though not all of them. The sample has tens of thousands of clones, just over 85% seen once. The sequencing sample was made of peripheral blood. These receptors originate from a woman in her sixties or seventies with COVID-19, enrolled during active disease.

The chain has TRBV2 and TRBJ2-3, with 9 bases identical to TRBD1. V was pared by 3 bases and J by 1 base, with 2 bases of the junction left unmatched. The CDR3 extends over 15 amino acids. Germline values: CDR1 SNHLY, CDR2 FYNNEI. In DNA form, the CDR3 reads TGTGCCAGCAGTGAGACAGGGGGAGGCACAGATACGCAGTATTTT. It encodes CASSETGGGTDTQYF.

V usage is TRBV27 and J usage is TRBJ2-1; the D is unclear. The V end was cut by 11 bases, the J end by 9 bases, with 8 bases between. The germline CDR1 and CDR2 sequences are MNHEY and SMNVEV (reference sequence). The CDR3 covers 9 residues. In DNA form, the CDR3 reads TGTGCCCCCTCCTCTGAGCAGTTCTTC. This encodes CAPSSEQFF.

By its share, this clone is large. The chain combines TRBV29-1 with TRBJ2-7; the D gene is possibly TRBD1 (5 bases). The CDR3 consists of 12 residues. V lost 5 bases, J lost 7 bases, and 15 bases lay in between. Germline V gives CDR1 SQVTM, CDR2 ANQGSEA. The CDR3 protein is CSVPMDSGEQYF. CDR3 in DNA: TGCAGCGTTCCCATGGATTCAGGGGAGCAGTACTTC.

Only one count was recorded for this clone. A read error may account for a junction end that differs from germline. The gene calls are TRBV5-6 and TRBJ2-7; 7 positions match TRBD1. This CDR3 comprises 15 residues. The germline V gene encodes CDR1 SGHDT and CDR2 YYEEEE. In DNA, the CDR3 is TGTGCCAGCAGACCTCAGAACAGGGGCACCTATGAGCAGTACTTC. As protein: CASRPQNRGTYEQYF.

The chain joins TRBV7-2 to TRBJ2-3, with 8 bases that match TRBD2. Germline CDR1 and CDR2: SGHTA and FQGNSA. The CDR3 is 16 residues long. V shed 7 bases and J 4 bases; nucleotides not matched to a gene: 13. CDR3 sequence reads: CASTVLAGVGADTQYF. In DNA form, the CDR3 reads TGTGCCAGCACGGTTCTAGCGGGTGTGGGCGCAGATACGCAGTATTTT.

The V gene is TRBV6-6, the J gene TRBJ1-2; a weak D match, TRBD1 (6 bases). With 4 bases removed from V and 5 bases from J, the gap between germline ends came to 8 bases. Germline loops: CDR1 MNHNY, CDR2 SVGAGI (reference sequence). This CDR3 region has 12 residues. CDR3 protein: CASSSGQYGYTF. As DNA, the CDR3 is TGTGCCAGCAGTTCCGGACAGTATGGCTACACCTTC.

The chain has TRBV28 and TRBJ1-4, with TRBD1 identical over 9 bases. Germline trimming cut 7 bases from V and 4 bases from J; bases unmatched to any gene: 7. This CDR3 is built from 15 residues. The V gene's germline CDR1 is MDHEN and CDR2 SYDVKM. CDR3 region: CASTTGGRGNEKLFF. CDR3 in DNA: TGTGCCAGCACCACAGGGGGCAGGGGTAATGAAAAACTGTTTTTT.

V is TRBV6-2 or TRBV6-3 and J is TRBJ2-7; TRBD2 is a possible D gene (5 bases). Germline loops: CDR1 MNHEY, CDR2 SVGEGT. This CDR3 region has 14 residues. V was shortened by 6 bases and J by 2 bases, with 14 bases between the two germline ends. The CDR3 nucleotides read TGTGCCAGCAGCCCCCGGACTCCCGCCTACGAGCAGTACTTC. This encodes CASSPRTPAYEQYF.

CDR3 region: CASSFGLAGADRQQFF. The CDR3 DNA reads TGTGCCAGCAGCTTCGGTCTAGCGGGAGCCGATAGGCAGCAGTTCTTC. The chain uses TRBV7-8 and TRBJ2-1; 10 nucleotides match TRBD2. The germline V gene has CDR1 SGHVS and CDR2 FQNEAQ. V was clipped by 3 bases and J by 11 bases; unmatched bases: 13. The length of the CDR3 is 16 residues.

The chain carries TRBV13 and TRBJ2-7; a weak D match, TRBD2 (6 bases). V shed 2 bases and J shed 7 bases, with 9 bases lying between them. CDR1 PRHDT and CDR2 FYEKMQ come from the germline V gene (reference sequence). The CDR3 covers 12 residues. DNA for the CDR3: TGTGCCAGCAGCTTATTCCGGGAGGAGCAGTACTTC. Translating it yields CASSLFREEQYF.

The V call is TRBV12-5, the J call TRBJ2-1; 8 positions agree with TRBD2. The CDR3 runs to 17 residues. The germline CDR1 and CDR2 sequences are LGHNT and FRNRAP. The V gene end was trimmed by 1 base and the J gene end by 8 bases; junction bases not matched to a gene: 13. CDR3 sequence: CASGLARLQRGRDEQFF. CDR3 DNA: TGTGCTAGTGGTTTGGCCCGTCTTCAGCGGGGGCGAGATGAGCAGTTCTTC.

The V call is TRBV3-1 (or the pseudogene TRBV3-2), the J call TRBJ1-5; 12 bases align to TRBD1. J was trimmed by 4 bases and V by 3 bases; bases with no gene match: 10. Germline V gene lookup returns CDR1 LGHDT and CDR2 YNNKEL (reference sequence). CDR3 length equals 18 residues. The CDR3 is CASSQEEGQGARNQPQHF. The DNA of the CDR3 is TGTGCCAGCAGCCAGGAAGAGGGACAGGGGGCTCGGAATCAGCCCCAGCATTTT.

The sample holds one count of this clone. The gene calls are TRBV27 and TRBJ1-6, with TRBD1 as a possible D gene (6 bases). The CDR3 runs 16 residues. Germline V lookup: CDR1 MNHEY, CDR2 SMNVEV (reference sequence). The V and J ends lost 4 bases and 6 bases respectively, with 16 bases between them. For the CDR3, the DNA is TGTGCCAGCAGTTCACAGGGAGGGGCGGTTAATTCACCCCTCCACTTT. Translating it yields CASSSQGGAVNSPLHF.

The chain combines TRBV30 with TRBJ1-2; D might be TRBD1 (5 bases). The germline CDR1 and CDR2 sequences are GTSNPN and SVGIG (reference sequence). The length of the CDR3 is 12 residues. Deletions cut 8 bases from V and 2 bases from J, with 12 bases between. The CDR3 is CARQTVNYGYTF. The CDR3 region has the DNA TGTGCCAGACAGACTGTGAACTATGGCTACACCTTC.

CDR3 sequence: CASSLASGQYYEQYF. The CDR3 DNA reads TGTGCCAGCAGCTTAGCCTCAGGACAGTACTACGAGCAGTACTTC. The rearrangement links TRBV7-2 to TRBJ2-7, with D possibly TRBD1 on 6 matching bases. This CDR3 region has 15 residues. V was pared by 0 bases and J by 3 bases, with 12 bases between. In germline, CDR1 is SGHTA, CDR2 FQGNSA.

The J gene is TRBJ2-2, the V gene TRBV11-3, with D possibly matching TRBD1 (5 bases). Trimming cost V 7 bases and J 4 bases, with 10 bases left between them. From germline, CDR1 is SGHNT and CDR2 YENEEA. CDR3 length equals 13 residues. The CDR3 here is CASNWGGTGELFF. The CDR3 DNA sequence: TGTGCCAGCAACTGGGGCGGCACCGGGGAGCTGTTTTTT.

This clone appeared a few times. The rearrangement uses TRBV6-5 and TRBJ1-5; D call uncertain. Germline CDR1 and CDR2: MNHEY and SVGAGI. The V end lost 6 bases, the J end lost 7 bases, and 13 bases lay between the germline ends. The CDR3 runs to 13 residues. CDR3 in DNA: TGTGCCAGCAGGGATCGGCGAGGCCAGCCCCAGCATTTT. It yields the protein CASRDRRGQPQHF.

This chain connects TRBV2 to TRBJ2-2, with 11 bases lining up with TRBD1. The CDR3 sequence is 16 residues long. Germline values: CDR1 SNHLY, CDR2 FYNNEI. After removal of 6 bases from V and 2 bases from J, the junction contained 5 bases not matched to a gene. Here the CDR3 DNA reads TGTGCCAGCAGGAGGGACAGGGGGTTAAACACCGGGGAGCTGTTTTTT. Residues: CASRRDRGLNTGELFF.

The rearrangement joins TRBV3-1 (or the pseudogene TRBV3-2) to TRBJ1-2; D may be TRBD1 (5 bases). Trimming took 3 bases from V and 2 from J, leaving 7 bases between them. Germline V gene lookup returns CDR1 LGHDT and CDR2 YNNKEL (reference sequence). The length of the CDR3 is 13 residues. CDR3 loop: CASSQGGNYGYTF. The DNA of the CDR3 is TGTGCCAGCAGCCAGGGGGGGAACTATGGCTACACCTTC.

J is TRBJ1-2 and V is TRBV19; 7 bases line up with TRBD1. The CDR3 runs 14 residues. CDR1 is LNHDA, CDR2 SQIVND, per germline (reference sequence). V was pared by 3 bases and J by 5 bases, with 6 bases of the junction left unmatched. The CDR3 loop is CASSILGTDYGYTF. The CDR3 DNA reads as TGTGCCAGTAGTATTTTGGGGACAGATTATGGCTACACCTTC.

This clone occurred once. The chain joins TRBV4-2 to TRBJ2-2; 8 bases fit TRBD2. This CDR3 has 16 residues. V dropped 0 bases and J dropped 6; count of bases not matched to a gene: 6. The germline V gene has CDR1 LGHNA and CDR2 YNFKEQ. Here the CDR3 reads CASSQDAGLVAGELFF. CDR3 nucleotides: TGTGCCAGCAGCCAAGACGCGGGACTAGTGGCCGGGGAGCTGTTTTTT.

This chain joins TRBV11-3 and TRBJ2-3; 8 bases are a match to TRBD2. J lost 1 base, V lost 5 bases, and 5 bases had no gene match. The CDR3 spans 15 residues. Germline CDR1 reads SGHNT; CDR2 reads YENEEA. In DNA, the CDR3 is TGTGCCAGCAGCGCGGTTAGCGGGGGCACAGATACGCAGTATTTT. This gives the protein CASSAVSGGTDTQYF. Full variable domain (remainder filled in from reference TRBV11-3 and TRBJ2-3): EAGVVQSPRYKIIEKKQPVAFWCNPISGHNTLYWYLQNLGQGPELLIRYENEEAVDDSQLPKDRFSAERLKGVDSTLKIQPAELGDSAVYLCASSAVSGGTDTQYFGPGTRLTVL.

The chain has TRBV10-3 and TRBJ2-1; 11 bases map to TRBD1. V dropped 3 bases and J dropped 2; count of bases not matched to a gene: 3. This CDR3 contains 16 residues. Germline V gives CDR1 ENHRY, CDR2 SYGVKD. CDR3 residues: CAISERTGGTYNEQFF. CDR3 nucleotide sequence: TGTGCCATCAGTGAAAGGACAGGGGGCACCTACAATGAGCAGTTCTTC.

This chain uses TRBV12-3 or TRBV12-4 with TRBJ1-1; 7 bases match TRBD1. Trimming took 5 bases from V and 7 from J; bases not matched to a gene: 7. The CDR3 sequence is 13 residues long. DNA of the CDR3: TGTGCCAGCAGTGCAGGACAGGCCGTTGAAGCTTTCTTT. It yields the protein CASSAGQAVEAFF.